Following are 2 T cell receptor beta chains from one sample sequenced in a study of control samples from healthy donors and cancer patients. The method was immunoSEQ multiplex PCR; TCRdb's version includes in-frame clones alone and lacks a portion of them. Among around 85,000 clones listed, around nine tenths were seen once. Sequencing input: blood. The receptors stem from a woman aged 55 to 70 in good health.

V and J are TRBV14 and TRBJ2-7; D is possibly TRBD1 or TRBD2 (5 bases each). Trimming pared 2 bases from V and 2 bases from J, leaving 10 bases between. Germline CDR1 reads SGHDN; CDR2 reads FVKESK. The CDR3 loop spans 14 amino acids. In DNA, the CDR3 is TGTGCCAGCAGCCAATTTTTGGGGGCCTACGAGCAGTACTTC. It yields the protein CASSQFLGAYEQYF.

The rearrangement links TRBV23-1 to TRBJ1-4, with D uncertain. TRBV23-1 is marked as an open reading frame, function uncertain. Trimming took off 2 bases at V and 4 bases at J, with 11 bases between the two ends. The CDR3 has 15 amino acids. The DNA of the CDR3 is TGCGCCAGCAGTCAACAAGACGGAAATAATGAAAAACTGTTTTTT. It specifies CASSQQDGNNEKLFF.